The 27 T cell receptor beta chains reported below all come from one sample, sequenced in a study of TIL therapy for anti-PD-1-resistant metastatic lung cancer. The immunoSEQ assay was v3. Profiling relied on immunoSEQ multiplex PCR, and the TCRdb table lists in-frame clones only, not all of them. Of tens of thousands of clones in the sample, approximately 86% were seen once. Sample time point: pre-treatment sample, taken before nivolumab and TIL therapy. The specimen comprised blood, sampled at baseline. These TCRs come from a person between 25 and 79 years old with non-small cell lung cancer.

V gene TRBV11-2 combines with J gene TRBJ1-4; D is unresolved. Germline lookup yields CDR1 SGHAT and CDR2 FQNNGV. V dropped 1 base and J dropped 8 bases, with 14 bases sitting between them. This CDR3 region has 15 residues. In DNA form, the CDR3 reads TGTGCCAGCAGCTTAGTTAGTTTGGAGCAAGAAAAACTGTTTTTT. It yields the protein CASSLVSLEQEKLFF.

The chain carries TRBV28 and TRBJ2-2; TRBD2 is a possible D gene (6 bases). Germline values: CDR1 MDHEN, CDR2 SYDVKM. Trimming shortened V by 5 bases and J by 2 bases, and 12 bases separated the two germline ends. CDR3 length: 15 amino acids. This chain's CDR3 is CASSGELANTGELFF. CDR3 coding DNA: TGTGCCAGCAGTGGAGAACTAGCAAACACCGGGGAGCTGTTTTTT.

This chain connects TRBV4-2 to TRBJ2-5; D is unclear. The ends were cut back, 1 base at V and 1 base at J, with 7 bases in the middle. This CDR3 is 14 amino acids long. Germline CDR1 reads LGHNA; CDR2 reads YNFKEQ. The CDR3 nucleotides read TGTGCCAGCAGCCAAGGGGAACTCCAAGAGACCCAGTACTTC. Translated, it gives CASSQGELQETQYF.

V is TRBV30 and J is TRBJ2-1; D gene unclear. The CDR3 has 15 amino acids. Germline lookup yields CDR1 GTSNPN and CDR2 SVGIG (reference sequence). Trimming cost V 2 bases and J 3 bases, with 14 bases left between them. The CDR3 bases are TGTGCCTGGAGTTTAGGGCAAGGAGACTACAATGAGCAGTTCTTC. It yields the protein CAWSLGQGDYNEQFF.

This chain joins TRBV15 and TRBJ1-5, with D possibly matching TRBD1 (6 bases). The CDR3 spans 14 residues. Trimming pared 8 bases from V and 0 bases from J, leaving 11 bases between. CDR1 and CDR2 from the germline V gene are LNHNV and YYDKDF (reference sequence). Here the CDR3 DNA reads TGTGCCACCGCTCAGGGGCCTAGCAATCAGCCCCAGCATTTT. The encoded protein is CATAQGPSNQPQHF. The full variable domain, with the rest looked up from reference TRBV15 and TRBJ1-5, is DAMVIQNPRYQVTQFGKPVTLSCSQTLNHNVMYWYQQKSSQAPKLLFHYYDKDFNNEADTPDNFQSRRPNTSFCFLDIRSPGLGDTAMYLCATAQGPSNQPQHFGDGTRLSIL.

Note on this clone: The germline gene is not matched at one end of the junction; a read error may be the cause. This chain joins TRBV25-1 and TRBJ2-1; possibly TRBD2 for D (6 bases). There are 14 residues in the CDR3. Germline assignment: CDR1 MGHDK and CDR2 SYGVNS. CDR3 coding DNA: TGTGCCAGCAGCGGGTTACGGGAGTACAGTGAGCAGTTCTTC. The encoded protein is CASSGLREYSEQFF.

This chain connects TRBV7-2 to TRBJ2-3; 8 positions agree with TRBD2. J lost 2 bases, V lost 2 bases, and 3 bases had no gene match. CDR3 length equals 15 residues. Germline V CDR1 and CDR2: SGHTA, FQGNSA. This chain's CDR3 is CASSLSGLATDTQYF. CDR3 DNA sequence: TGTGCCAGCAGCTTATCCGGACTAGCCACAGATACGCAGTATTTT.

The chain links TRBV5-5 to TRBJ2-7, with D perhaps TRBD2 (6 bases). The CDR3 consists of 17 residues. Between the trimmed V and J ends, which lost 0 bases and 2 bases, there was a span of 18 bases. CDR1 is SGHKS, CDR2 YYEKEE, per germline (reference sequence). The CDR3 here is CASSLEADSGFTYEQYF. CDR3 nucleotides: TGTGCCAGCAGCTTGGAGGCCGACAGCGGGTTCACCTACGAGCAGTACTTC.

This clone appeared once. The genes are TRBV6-6 and TRBJ1-2, with 7 positions matching TRBD1. V lost 2 bases, J lost 0 bases, and 3 bases stayed unmatched. The V gene's germline CDR1 is MNHNY and CDR2 SVGAGI (reference sequence). The CDR3 sequence is 15 residues long. CDR3 protein: CASSYRQGANYGYTF. CDR3 coding DNA: TGTGCCAGCAGTTACCGGCAGGGGGCTAACTATGGCTACACCTTC.

The V call is TRBV7-9, the J call TRBJ2-1, with D possibly TRBD2 on 5 matching bases. V was cut by 5 bases and J by 5 bases, with 10 bases left in between. Germline CDR1 and CDR2: SEHNR and FQNEAQ (reference sequence). The CDR3 consists of 13 residues. For the CDR3, the DNA is TGTGCCAGCAGCCGACCGACTAACAATGAGCAGTTCTTC. It translates to CASSRPTNNEQFF.

This chain links TRBV27 with TRBJ1-1, with unresolved D. Germline V gives CDR1 MNHEY, CDR2 SMNVEV (reference sequence). The CDR3 sequence is 15 residues long. With 6 bases removed from V and 1 base from J, the gap between germline ends came to 15 bases. This CDR3 reads CASSLRTPSNTEAFF. CDR3 sequence (DNA): TGTGCCAGCAGCCTGCGGACCCCCTCGAACACTGAAGCTTTCTTT.

The gene calls are TRBV28 and TRBJ1-5; unclear D gene. CDR3 length: 15 amino acids. The germline V and J ends were trimmed by 3 bases and 1 base, with 10 bases remaining between them. Germline V gene data show CDR1 as MDHEN and CDR2 as SYDVKM. The CDR3 region has the DNA TGTGCCAGCAGTTTGGGAGGGCCCAGCAATCAGCCCCAGCATTTT. This sequence encodes CASSLGGPSNQPQHF.

The V call is TRBV3-1 (or the pseudogene TRBV3-2), the J call TRBJ2-1; 7 bases are shared with TRBD2. Germline values: CDR1 LGHDT, CDR2 YNNKEL (reference sequence). Trimming cost V 4 bases and J 2 bases; bases outside gene matches: 5. The CDR3 sequence is 15 residues long. CDR3 loop: CASSLGLAAYNEQFF. CDR3 DNA: TGTGCCAGCAGCCTAGGGCTAGCGGCCTACAATGAGCAGTTCTTC.

The chain carries TRBV4-3 and TRBJ1-2; no definite D call. CDR1 is LGHNA and CDR2 is YSLEER in the germline V gene. The length of the CDR3 is 15 residues. The V end lost 5 bases, the J end lost 4 bases, and 17 bases lay between the germline ends. This CDR3 reads CASSAYGETRYGYTF. For the CDR3, the DNA is TGCGCCAGCAGCGCTTACGGGGAGACTCGCTATGGCTACACCTTC.

J is TRBJ1-5 and V is TRBV11-3; tentatively, D is TRBD1 (6 bases). Germline V gene lookup returns CDR1 SGHNT and CDR2 YENEEA. V lost 2 bases and J 3 bases, leaving 17 bases between the germline ends. The CDR3 is 17 amino acids. The CDR3 DNA sequence: TGTGCCAGCAGCTTAACGACAGGAACCACTCTCAATCAGCCCCAGCATTTT. Protein: CASSLTTGTTLNQPQHF.

This chain joins TRBV2 and TRBJ2-5; possible D gene TRBD2, 7 bases. CDR1 and CDR2 (germline): SNHLY, FYNNEI. The CDR3 loop spans 15 amino acids. Trimming took 4 bases from V and 4 from J, leaving 16 bases between them. In DNA, the CDR3 is TGTGCCAGCAGTGGGGGCGGGGGCCGAGGAGAGACCCAGTACTTC. It specifies CASSGGGGRGETQYF.

The chain couples TRBV12-3 or TRBV12-4 to TRBJ1-5, with unresolved D. Trimming cost V 4 bases and J 0 bases, with 1 base left between them. The CDR3 is made up of 12 amino acids. CDR3 amino acids: CASSYSNQPQHF. DNA for the CDR3: TGTGCCAGCAGTTATAGCAATCAGCCCCAGCATTTT.

This chain uses TRBV2 with TRBJ1-3; D is undetermined. V lost 6 bases, J lost 5 bases, and 23 bases lay in between. Per germline, CDR1 SNHLY and CDR2 FYNNEI. The CDR3 spans 17 residues. In nucleotides, the CDR3 is TGTGCCAGCAGCGATGACCGAGGGTGGAAAAATCGAAACACCATATATTTT. Residues: CASSDDRGWKNRNTIYF.

Turning to this clone: Other DNA sequences in the same sample also yield this CDR3. This rearrangement joins TRBV19 to TRBJ2-5; D perhaps matches TRBD1 (5 bases). The ends were cut back, 9 bases at V and 0 bases at J, with 5 bases in the middle. The CDR3 is made up of 11 amino acids. Germline CDR1 reads LNHDA; CDR2 reads SQIVND (reference sequence). CDR3 sequence: CASRDQETQYF. Written as DNA, the CDR3 is TGTGCCAGCAGGGACCAAGAGACCCAGTACTTC. Supplemented by reference TRBV19 and TRBJ2-5, the full variable domain reads DGGITQSPKYLFRKEGQNVTLSCEQNLNHDAMYWYRQDPGQGLRLIYYSQIVNDFQKGDIAEGYSVSREKKESFPLTVTSAQKNPTAFYLCASRDQETQYFGPGTRLLVL.

This chain links TRBV5-1 with TRBJ1-1, with 7 bases matching TRBD1. The germline CDR1 and CDR2 sequences are SGHRS and YFSETQ. The CDR3 contains 16 residues. With 0 bases clipped from V and 4 bases from J, the junction kept 9 bases outside the gene matches. This CDR3 reads CASSLGGQWGGTEAFF. The CDR3 DNA follows: TGCGCCAGCAGCTTGGGGGGACAGTGGGGAGGCACTGAAGCTTTCTTT.

In the case of this clone: The same CDR3 can be traced to other DNA sequences in this sample. The chain couples TRBV28 to TRBJ2-3; D is ambiguous. The V gene's germline CDR1 is MDHEN and CDR2 SYDVKM. Trimming left V 8 bases short and J 2 bases short, with 5 bases between. The CDR3 is made up of 11 amino acids. For the CDR3, the DNA is TGTGCCAGCTCCGACACAGATACGCAGTATTTT. It specifies CASSDTDTQYF.

This rearrangement joins TRBV30 to TRBJ1-6, with D possibly TRBD1 on 5 matching bases. Trimming cost V 2 bases and J 5 bases, with 13 bases left between them. The CDR3 extends over 15 amino acids. Per germline, CDR1 GTSNPN and CDR2 SVGIG (reference sequence). The DNA for the CDR3 is TGTGCCTGGAGTCGTACAGGAAGAAATAATTCACCCCTCCACTTT. Its protein is CAWSRTGRNNSPLHF.

J is TRBJ1-5 and V is TRBV6-5; a possible D gene is TRBD1 (5 bases). Germline V gene sequence: CDR1 MNHEY, CDR2 SVGAGI. V was cut by 6 bases and J by 3 bases, with 15 bases left in between. This CDR3 region has 15 residues. CDR3 region: CASRPTGGTNQPQHF. DNA of the CDR3: TGTGCCAGCAGGCCCACCGGGGGGACCAATCAGCCCCAGCATTTT.

This sequence joins TRBV7-2 and TRBJ2-1; unclear D gene. Germline V gene sequence: CDR1 SGHTA, CDR2 FQGNSA. Deletions cut 4 bases from V and 6 bases from J, with 4 bases between. The CDR3 is 11 amino acids. The CDR3 nucleotides read TGTGCCAGCAGCTCAGGCAATGAGCAGTTCTTC. It specifies CASSSGNEQFF.

The chain carries TRBV7-9 and TRBJ1-6, with a weak D call TRBD1 (5 bases). V was shortened by 7 bases and J by 6 bases, with 16 bases between the two germline ends. Germline assignment: CDR1 SEHNR and CDR2 FQNEAQ (reference sequence). CDR3 length: 15 amino acids. Written as DNA, the CDR3 is TGTGCCAGCACCACCGACCCCGGGGCTAATTCACCCCTCCACTTT. Amino acid sequence: CASTTDPGANSPLHF.

The genes are TRBV6-5 and TRBJ1-6; possible D gene TRBD1, 5 bases. CDR3 length: 16 residues. The ends were cut back, 0 bases at V and 5 bases at J, with 11 bases in the middle. The germline gives CDR1 MNHEY, CDR2 SVGAGI. CDR3 DNA sequence: TGTGCCAGCAGTTACTCGGGGACCGCTAATAATTCACCCCTCCACTTT. Protein: CASSYSGTANNSPLHF.

This rearrangement joins TRBV7-9 to TRBJ2-7, with a weak D call TRBD1 (6 bases). With 2 bases removed from V and 6 bases from J, the gap between germline ends came to 17 bases. CDR1 and CDR2 (germline): SEHNR, FQNEAQ (reference sequence). This CDR3 is built from 15 residues. The CDR3 region has the DNA TGTGCCAGCAGCTTACCGAAGGCAGGGGATCTCGAGCAGTACTTC. Translation: CASSLPKAGDLEQYF. Full variable domain (outside the CDR3, taken from reference TRBV7-9 and TRBJ2-7): DTGVSQNPRHKITKRGQNVTFRCDPISEHNRLYWYRQTLGQGPEFLTYFQNEAQLEKSRLLSDRFSAERPKGSFSTLEIQRTEQGDSAMYLCASSLPKAGDLEQYFGPGTRLTVT.